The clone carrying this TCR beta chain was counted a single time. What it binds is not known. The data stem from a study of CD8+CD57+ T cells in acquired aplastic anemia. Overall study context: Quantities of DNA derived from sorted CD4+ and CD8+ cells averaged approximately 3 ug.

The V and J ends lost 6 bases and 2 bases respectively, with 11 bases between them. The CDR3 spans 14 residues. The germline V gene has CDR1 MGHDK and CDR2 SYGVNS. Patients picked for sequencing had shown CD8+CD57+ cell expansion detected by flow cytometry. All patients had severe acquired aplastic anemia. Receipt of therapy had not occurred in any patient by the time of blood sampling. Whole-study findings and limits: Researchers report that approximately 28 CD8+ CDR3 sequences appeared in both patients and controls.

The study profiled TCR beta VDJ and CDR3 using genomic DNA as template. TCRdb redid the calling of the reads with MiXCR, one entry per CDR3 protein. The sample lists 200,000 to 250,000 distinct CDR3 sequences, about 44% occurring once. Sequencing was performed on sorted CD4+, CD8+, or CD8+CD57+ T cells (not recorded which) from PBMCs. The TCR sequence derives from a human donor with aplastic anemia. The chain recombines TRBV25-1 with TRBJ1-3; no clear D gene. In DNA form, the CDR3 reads TGTGCCAGCAGCAAAGCATCTACTGGAAACACCATATATTTT. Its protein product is CASSKASTGNTIYF.